This T cell receptor (beta chain) was sequenced during a study of cytomegalovirus exposure and HLA in healthy donors (dated by TCRdb to the late 2010s). For the wider study: An earlier analysis of roughly 500 of the donors reported roughly 300 Gb of sequence data and some 110 million unique TCR beta sequences obtained from about 179 million T cells. An early release that covered more than 550 HLA-typed donors contained approximately 300 gigabases of sequencing data and approximately 85 million unique TCR sequences. Among the roughly 400 genotyped donors, about 83% belonged to the genetic ancestry cluster associated with self-reported Caucasian donors. The study aimed to test whether signatures of past pathogen exposure could be identified by cataloging public T cell receptors. Using immunosequencing, the study profiled T cell repertoires from around 670 subjects and related those repertoires to cytomegalovirus serostatus. A separate validation cohort of about 110 different subjects was used in addition to the roughly 640-subject first cohort. To predict cytomegalovirus infection status, the study brought together high-throughput TCR immunosequencing, statistical association of individual TCRs with disease status, and machine learning. A later analysis re-examined previously published TCR beta repertoires from several hundred donors and added high-resolution HLA genotyping to investigate patterns of TCR occurrence. In the later analysis, no new phenotypic data were used to find candidate immune exposures; instead, reliance was placed on TCR beta sequences and their occurrence across donors. An earlier analysis of approximately 640 of the donors applied high-throughput TCR beta sequencing to assess whether each TCR beta V gene segment acted as functional or pseudogenic. Alongside the repertoire data, information on donor age, sex, ethnicity and CMV serostatus was compiled. A later genetic analysis used genome-wide SNP genotypes for about three fifths of the 666 donors, treating that subset as a discovery cohort. All discovery cohort repertoires had been generated on a single sequencing platform. HLA typing included class I and class II loci at four-digit resolution. The number of typed donors differed by locus: about 620-630 for A, B, C, DRB1 and DQB1; 522 for DQA1; approximately 610 for DPA1; and around 470 for DPB1. Roughly 5 DR-DQ haplotypes were handled as single units for association and clustering, since linkage in the cohort was strong. Among roughly 370 genotyped donors of the cohort, an average of about 240,000 unique TCR beta nucleotide sequences were sequenced per donor, around 20% of them non-productive. Study-wide conclusions, independent of this receptor: The classifier was reported to diagnose cytomegalovirus status with high specificity and sensitivity in both the original cohort and the validation cohort. Three of the identified cytomegalovirus-associated TCR beta chains were confirmed in vitro to be specific for cytomegalovirus antigens. Because counts were too low, 15 to 20 rarely observed V segments, including chromosome 9 orphons, were excluded from the earlier analysis of fewer than 650 of the donors. For the cohort, immune exposure information was limited to CMV serostatus. Because HLA typing was missing for some donors at each locus, association tests included only the typed subset. Assigning TCR associations to individual alleles was difficult when HLA alleles, especially DR and DQ, strongly co-occurred. Linkage disequilibrium might explain the correlated functional status among segregating V segments, but an unknown experimental factor could not be excluded. An association between a missense DCLRE1C variant and V-gene and J-gene trimming of TCR beta chains was found in a later genetic analysis and replicated in an independent cohort. Across donors, most TCR sequences were observed very rarely, whereas some public TCRs were present in many individuals. Some IMGT-functional V segments, including TRBV6-2 and TRBV6-3, could not be told apart with the 87-base-pair reads, so those segments were excluded. At a false discovery rate of 0.05, a later analysis linked under 20,000 TCR beta sequences to specific HLA alleles. In a later analysis, HLA-associated TCR beta chains were found to be more clonally expanded and to have lower generation probabilities than equally common non-associated chains. In this cohort, only TCR beta chains were sequenced, and detectable features were limited by the absence of alpha or paired-chain data. According to a later genetic analysis, donors in an Asian-associated ancestry cluster had fewer N-insertions in productive TCRs than the approximately 700-donor mean. In a later analysis, most CMV-associated TCR beta chains were found to appear HLA-restricted, with HLA associations seemingly driven largely by CMV exposure. The sequencing pipeline was judged likely to have produced a cluster of highly shared sequence variants as a technical artifact. Broadly in line with IMGT annotations, most TCR beta V segments showed up in productive rearrangements about 87% or about 30% of the time in an earlier analysis of 587 of the donors. Presence/absence analyses assumed roughly uniform sequencing depth across donors, an assumption that may not hold. It was suggested by the authors that the approach could potentially be generalized to other disease states and immunological phenotypes. The study listed 164 TCR beta chains as associated with cytomegalovirus. A further reported finding was that TCR beta sequences accurately predicted the HLA-A and HLA-B alleles for most subjects in the first cohort. In a later analysis, several top co-occurrence clusters were reported to appear linked to parvovirus B19, influenza, CMV and Epstein-Barr virus. In a later analysis, the rate of TCR association differed among HLA loci, with DRB1 alleles having the most associated TCRs and HLA-C alleles having the fewest.

Receptor libraries were prepared by the immunoSEQ multiplex PCR assay. The multiplex PCR relied on a mix of 60 forward primers for TCR Vbeta segments and 13 reverse primers for TCR Jbeta segments. The CDR3 region of rearranged TCR beta genes was amplified from genomic DNA with a multiplex PCR assay. The Illumina HiSeq System was used to sequence the amplified TCR beta libraries as 87-base-pair reads. The original methods were these. A later analysis tallied 80 million to 95 million unique TCR beta chains across the 550 to 850 repertoires, and around 9.9 million of those chains were shared by two or more donors. Raw reads were error-corrected and collapsed into unique sequences by a nearest-neighbor algorithm in which closely related sequences were merged to remove PCR and sequencing errors. To assign V, D and J gene segments, CDR3 sequences were aligned to IMGT reference sequences. For a sequence to be retained, a match of at least six nucleotides to both a V gene segment and a J gene segment was required. Rearrangements were called productive when the CDR3 lacked stop codons and stayed in frame with V and J; all others were non-productive. CDR3 was defined according to IMGT convention as the region running from the second conserved V-encoded cysteine to the conserved J-encoded phenylalanine. In an earlier analysis of 587 of the donors, sequences lacking an unambiguous match to a single V gene segment were excluded. An earlier analysis of a few hundred of the donors called V segments functional above 56.7% productive rearrangements and segregating when the between-donor standard deviation exceeded 5%. A statistical classification framework was developed to diagnose cytomegalovirus status using the catalog of TCR beta chain sequences. V and J gene assignment, in a later analysis, came from comparing TCR nucleotide sequences with IMGT/GENE-DB human TR gene sequences. A later analysis assigned CDR3 sequences and most-parsimonious VDJ recombination scenarios with the TCRdist pipeline. A later analysis defined each TCR beta chain by its CDR3 amino acid sequence plus V-gene family, and excluded reads lacking a unique V-gene family. To address suspected cross-contamination and a sequencing artifact, a later analysis removed under 600 highly shared, low-generation-probability nucleotide sequences. In a later analysis, a clonal expansion index for each public chain was calculated from normalized within-repertoire ranks of inferred template counts. A later analysis computed generation probabilities with a VDJ recombination model fitted to out-of-frame rearrangements, and checked the results against IGoR. In a later analysis, hypergeometric tests were used to score TCR-TCR, TCR-HLA and TCR-CMV co-occurrence, with a repertoire-size bias correction applied to TCR pairs. To estimate false discovery rates, a later analysis permuted the HLA or CMV assignments 20 times. In a later analysis, co-occurring TCRs were grouped with DBSCAN, and TCRdist sequence similarity was added when clustering was performed within HLA-allele-positive subsets. Co-occurrence clustering excluded repertoires with fewer than 30,000 or more than 120,000 public chains, plus five with anomalous nucleotide sharing. TCRdb stores this immuneACCESS table with in-frame sequences only. Part of the clones is absent; in the studies checked, under half of the shortfall reflects unresolved V genes, and no reason is known for the rest. V and J calls plus clone size are reproduced from that table; the DNA served to infer D and trimming. In this sample the table shows under 90,000 clones, 60% to 80% of which occur a single time. The ten largest account for over 2% of the sample.

Germline trimming amounts to 4 bases on V and 5 bases on J, with 8 as the count of junction bases outside the gene matches. The germline V gene encodes CDR1 SEHNR and CDR2 FQNEAQ (reference sequence). Measured from the cysteine to the phenylalanine, the CDR3 is 14 residues long. Here the CDR3 DNA is all that survives: 42 bases in frame from base 1. Details on this clone: Its target antigen remains unknown. Per-base quality was not reported, and no clone a single base away is much larger than it.

In total, roughly 710 healthy bone marrow donors made up the cohort. Cohort members were all nominally healthy when sampled, although unrecorded immune exposures were likely present. The donor tested CMV seronegative and was one of the 352 seronegative cohort members. A peripheral blood sample was collected from each donor, and TCR beta sequencing was performed on peripheral blood mononuclear cells. The Qiagen DNeasy Blood Extraction Kit was used to extract genomic DNA from the blood cell samples. Sequences were obtained from PBMCs. The source is a man aged 40-49 years in good health and CMV-seronegative. This receptor chain uses TRBV7-9 and TRBJ2-7, with 7 bases matching TRBD1. The CDR3 in this case is CASSSRQGMNEQYF. The bases read TGTGCCAGCAGCTCCCGACAGGGAATGAACGAGCAGTACTTC.